These 2 T cell receptor beta chains were all obtained from the same sample, sequenced in a study of T cell responses to AZD1222 COVID-19 vaccine. Method: immunoSEQ multiplex PCR; TCRdb's copy keeps in-frame clones and lacks some. This sample has under 70,000 clones, with roughly 70% found just once. This sample comprised peripheral blood, obtained on day 0 of AZD1222 vaccination. Every receptor here comes from an adult in good health.

The chain recombines TRBV7-2 with TRBJ1-2; a possible D gene is TRBD1 (6 bases). CDR1 SGHTA and CDR2 FQGNSA come from the germline V gene. This CDR3 spans 13 amino acids. V shed 1 base and J shed 6 bases, with 9 bases lying between them. In nucleotides, the CDR3 is TGTGCCAGCAGCTTAGGGGGGCAGAATGGCTACACCTTC. Translating gives CASSLGGQNGYTF.

This chain uses TRBV24-1 with TRBJ2-3; D is perhaps TRBD1 or TRBD2 (5 bases each). V was shortened by 3 bases and J by 4 bases, with 7 bases between the two germline ends. From germline, CDR1 is KGHDR and CDR2 SFDVKD. This CDR3 has 13 amino acids. Written as DNA, the CDR3 is TGTGCCACCAGTGATATGGGGGCAGATACGCAGTATTTT. This gives the protein CATSDMGADTQYF.